This TCR beta chain was documented in a study of long-term antiretroviral therapy in people with HIV. Per individual, the PBMC samples numbered at least one pre-ART and at least two post-ART. Cryopreserved PBMC, at about 0.95-10 million per sample, were present before DNA extraction. Per the germline V gene, CDR1 is SGHKS and CDR2 is YYEKEE (reference sequence). The CDR3 contains 16 residues. J gave up 5 bases and V 1 base, and 8 bases lay outside the gene matches. Survey-level resolution applied to immunoSEQ assay v3.0. Repertoires were generated with immunoSEQ multiplex PCR, while TCRdb's copy carries only in-frame clones and drops some. The data hold tens of thousands of clones, with under 90% observed a single time.

The J gene is TRBJ2-2, the V gene TRBV5-5, with TRBD2 matching over 7 bases. Sequencing was performed on unsorted PBMCs, taken 0.4 years before starting antiretroviral therapy. This TCR came from a man aged 18 to 30 with HIV. CDR3 in DNA: TGTGCCAGCAGCTTGATGACGGGGGGTAGAACCGGGGAGCTGTTTTTT. Translating gives CASSLMTGGRTGELFF. The variable domain in full, completed from reference TRBV5-5 and TRBJ2-2, reads DAGVTQSPTHLIKTRGQQVTLRCSPISGHKSVSWYQQVLGQGPQFIFQYYEKEERGRGNFPDRFSARQFPNYSSELNVNALLLGDSALYLCASSLMTGGRTGELFFGEGSRLTVL.